Reported below is one TCR beta chain. Sequencing was performed with immunoSEQ multiplex PCR; in TCRdb, only in-frame clones are kept and a portion is missing. The sample carries some 95,000 clones, around 80% recorded once. The record originates from a study of a mutant IDH1 vaccine in newly diagnosed glioma. The J segment lost 4 bases and the V segment lost 5 bases, leaving 7 bases of the junction unmatched. This CDR3 contains 15 residues. Germline CDR1 SGHTA, CDR2 FQGNSA. Time point meaning: baseline, week 1 (first vaccination visit). Treatment described: pre-vaccination baseline after standard-of-care therapy.

This specimen was PBMCs, taken from a glioma patient treated with radiotherapy, temozolomide or both. This sequence originates from a man aged 40-50 years with glioma. The chain has TRBV7-2 and TRBJ2-7; the match to TRBD1 covers 11 bases. The CDR3 DNA reads TGTGCCAGCAGCGGGGGGACAGGGGGTCGGTACGAGCAGTACTTC. Its protein product is CASSGGTGGRYEQYF.